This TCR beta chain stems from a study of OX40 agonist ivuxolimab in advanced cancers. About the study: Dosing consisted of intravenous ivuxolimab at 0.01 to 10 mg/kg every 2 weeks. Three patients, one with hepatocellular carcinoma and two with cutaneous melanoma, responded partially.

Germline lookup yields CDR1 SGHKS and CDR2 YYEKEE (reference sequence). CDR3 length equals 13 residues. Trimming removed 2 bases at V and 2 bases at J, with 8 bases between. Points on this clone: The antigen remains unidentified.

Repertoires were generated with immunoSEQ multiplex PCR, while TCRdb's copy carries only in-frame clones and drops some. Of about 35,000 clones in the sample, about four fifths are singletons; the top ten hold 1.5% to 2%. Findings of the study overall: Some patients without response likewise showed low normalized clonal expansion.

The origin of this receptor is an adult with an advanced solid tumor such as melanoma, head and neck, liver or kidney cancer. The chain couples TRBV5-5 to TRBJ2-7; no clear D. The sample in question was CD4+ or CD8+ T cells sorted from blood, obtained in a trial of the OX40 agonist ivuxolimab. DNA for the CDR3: TGTGCCAGCAGCTTAAGGGCAGCCTACGAGCAGTACTTC. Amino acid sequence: CASSLRAAYEQYF.